A single sample is the source of the 2 T cell receptor beta chains below, sequenced in a study of cytomegalovirus exposure and HLA in healthy donors. The PCR ran on 60 Vbeta and 13 Jbeta primers. The assay was immunoSEQ multiplex PCR, and TCRdb's table has in-frame clones only and misses some. The table lists 110,000 to 150,000 clones, 8.5% to 10% of them singletons. The specimen was PBMCs. The receptors originated from a man aged 50 or older in good health and CMV-seronegative.

This chain joins TRBV19 and TRBJ1-1, with 8 bases lining up with TRBD1. The ends lost 7 bases at V and 5 bases at J; junction bases unmatched: 9. Germline lookup yields CDR1 LNHDA and CDR2 SQIVND (reference sequence). The length of the CDR3 is 14 residues. CDR3 bases: TGTGCCAGTAACCTAGTTACAGGGGGGACTGAAGCTTTCTTT. This sequence encodes CASNLVTGGTEAFF.

This chain joins TRBV27 and TRBJ2-2, with D hard to call. The V gene's germline CDR1 is MNHEY and CDR2 SMNVEV (reference sequence). Between the trimmed V and J ends, which lost 4 bases and 2 bases, there was a span of 14 bases. This CDR3 region has 16 residues. DNA of the CDR3: TGTGCCAGCAGTTCCCCCCTACAGACAAACACCGGGGAGCTGTTTTTT. It encodes CASSSPLQTNTGELFF.